This TCR beta chain was captured in a study of blood T cell repertoires in COVID-19. Study as a whole: Specimens from acute and convalescent COVID-19 originated in the United States, Italy and Spain.

The CDR3 runs to 14 residues. Germline assignment: CDR1 MNHNS and CDR2 SASEGT. V gave up 5 bases and J gave up 7 bases, with 17 bases separating them. Per the authors' pipeline: It was from reference gene primer amplification that nucleated cell counts were estimated. Using immunoSEQ multiplex PCR, the repertoire was profiled, and TCRdb retains in-frame clones only, with some absent. V, J and clone size reflect that table, while D and trimming were determined from the DNA. Among fewer than 300,000 clones, 86% were seen once, and the ten largest hold around 12%. Seattle enrolled patients during active infection and tracked them longitudinally.

This chain links TRBV6-1 with TRBJ1-2; D perhaps matches TRBD1 (6 bases). Sequenced material: peripheral blood. The TCR comes from a woman aged 30 to 39 with COVID-19, enrolled during active disease. In DNA, the CDR3 is TGTGCCAGCAGTTTGACAGGCTATGAGGGTGGCTACACCTTC. Amino acids: CASSLTGYEGGYTF.